This T cell receptor beta chain was recovered during a study of blood T cell repertoires in COVID-19. Generated by immunoSEQ multiplex PCR, the TCRdb table keeps only in-frame clones and is missing some. This sample has 280,000 or so clones; 85% occur once, and the top ten carry around 2.3%. The sequencing input was PBMCs or T cells enriched from blood (not recorded which). The sequence came from a woman aged 45-59 years who had recovered from COVID-19.

The CDR3 loop is CASSSHTRSGEQYF. The CDR3 DNA is TGTGCCAGCAGCTCACACACTAGGTCGGGCGAGCAGTACTTC. The rearrangement joins TRBV7-6 to TRBJ2-7; tentatively, D is TRBD2 (5 bases). The V end was cut by 4 bases, the J end by 6 bases, with 16 bases between. The germline gives CDR1 SGHVS, CDR2 FNYEAQ. There are 14 residues in the CDR3.